The text below deals with one TCR beta chain. Its antigen is as yet unknown. One end of the junction does not line up with germline, which may come from a read error. Germline V gives CDR1 SGHVS, CDR2 FNYEAQ. The CDR3 has 15 residues. Amplification yielded TCR beta CDR3 regions, with RNA transcripts as the source. The TCR CDR3 was amplified in a first-round RT-PCR using the HTBI primer set. TCRdb re-analysed the multiplex PCR reads in MiXCR, keeping a single row per CDR3 protein. The profile shows hundreds of thousands of distinct CDR3 sequences, around 20% of them singletons. The record originates from a study of T cells in Graves' hyperthyroidism and ophthalmopathy. Study results and caveats: Ophthalmopathy got predicted by the model a median 6.5 months before its onset.

Orbital computed tomography, thyroid ultrasound, serum thyroxine and TRAb, and clinical symptoms together informed the diagnoses. The PBMCs had their origin in less than 13 ml of fresh peripheral blood. This clonotype was obtained from a man under 40 with Graves' ophthalmopathy. V and J are TRBV7-6 and TRBJ2-7; D may be TRBD1 (5 bases). Sequencing input: blood. Here the CDR3 DNA reads TGTGCCAGCAGCCTTAGTAGCCCCGGACACGACGAGCGGTACTTC. Translation gives CASSLSSPGHDERYF.